This TCR beta chain was sequenced for a study of blood T cells in healthy people across ages. Trimming removed 8 bases at V and 8 bases at J, with 14 bases between. Germline CDR1 MNHEY, CDR2 SVGEGT. The CDR3 loop spans 12 amino acids. Primers used in a second PCR of about 7 to 12 cycles were a sample-barcoded 5' primer and a J-beta primer mix. TCRdb processed the 5' RACE reads anew with MiXCR; each CDR3 protein has one entry. The sample has roughly 680,000 distinct CDR3 sequences; about 52% are singletons. Researchers isolated at least 6.5 million PBMCs per sample. This rearrangement joins TRBV6-2 or TRBV6-3 to TRBJ2-3; no clear D. The sequencing input was blood. This clonotype originated in an older woman in good health. In DNA, the CDR3 is TGTGCCAGCGGAACCGGGCCTGGTACGCAGTATTTT. Amino acids: CASGTGPGTQYF.